This TCR beta chain was obtained from a study of regulatory T cells in long-lasting Graves disease. Through Arm-PCR of CDR3 regions and iRepertoire HTBI primers, TCR beta libraries were built. Study processing details: Identification of gene segments yielded some 62 TRBV and about 15 TRBJ across samples. TCRdb re-called the multiplex PCR reads through MiXCR, storing one row per CDR3 protein. TCRdb assigned the V and J calls; the authors' analysis was not used. This sample has approximately 400,000 distinct CDR3 sequences, with 15% found just once. Germline CDR1 and CDR2: DFQATT and SNEGSKA (reference sequence). Trimming took 3 bases from V and 4 from J; bases not matched to a gene: 10. This CDR3 has 16 residues. Time point reported: newly diagnosed GD, antithyroid drugs for less than 3 months. Generation of the TCR library employed RNA extracted from PBMCs. The same data also contributed to another study, on T cells in Graves' hyperthyroidism and ophthalmopathy. That study reports: TCR CDR3 underwent first-round RT-PCR with the HTBI primer set.

Sequenced here: peripheral blood mononuclear cells (PBMCs), sampled at new diagnosis, from a patient treated with antithyroid drugs. This rearrangement joins TRBV20-1 to TRBJ2-3, with 10 bases lining up with TRBD2. This TCR derives from a woman aged 40 to 50 with Graves disease. CDR3 region: CSARGGLAGVPDTQYF. The CDR3 DNA reads TGCAGTGCTAGGGGGGGGCTAGCGGGAGTACCAGATACGCAGTATTTT.